The rows below give T cell receptor beta chains drawn from one sample of a study of CD8+CD57+ T cells in acquired aplastic anemia. MiXCR, applied by TCRdb to the reads, yields one record per CDR3 protein. The table has 250,000 or so distinct CDR3 sequences, roughly half seen once. Sequencing used sorted CD4+, CD8+, or CD8+CD57+ T cells (not recorded which) from PBMCs. The receptor set was obtained from a human donor with aplastic anemia. The CDR3 runs from the conserved cysteine through the conserved F or W. The order of the fields is V gene, J gene, D gene, clone size, CDR3 protein, CDR3 DNA. A D gene is named only where the DNA matches it firmly. Expanded clones are given a class, and other clones once, few, many or no size at all.

V gene: TRBV28; J gene: TRBJ1-2; D gene: TRBD1; clone size: .; CDR3 protein: CASSVVRDSDGYTF; CDR3 DNA: TGTGCCAGCAGTGTAGTGAGGGACAGTGACGGCTACACCTTC
V gene: TRBV12-3/TRBV12-4; J gene: TRBJ1-2; D gene: TRBD1; clone size: few; CDR3 protein: CASTPSGTAFLSYGYTF; CDR3 DNA: TGTGCCAGCACCCCTTCCGGGACAGCCTTTTTAAGCTATGGCTACACCTTC
V gene: TRBV19; J gene: TRBJ2-2; D gene: TRBD2; clone size: once; CDR3 protein: CASSVALAGGSNTGELFF; CDR3 DNA: TGTGCCAGTAGTGTAGCACTAGCGGGAGGATCTAACACCGGGGAGCTGTTTTTT
V gene: TRBV5-6; J gene: TRBJ2-1; D gene: TRBD1; clone size: many; CDR3 protein: CASSFGTGKDEQFF; CDR3 DNA: TGTGCCAGCAGCTTTGGGACAGGGAAAGATGAGCAGTTCTTC
V gene: TRBV12-5; J gene: TRBJ2-7; D gene: .; clone size: .; CDR3 protein: CASGLVTSGRSYEQYF; CDR3 DNA: TGTGCTAGTGGTTTGGTAACATCGGGACGGAGCTACGAGCAGTACTTC
V gene: TRBV20-1; J gene: TRBJ1-1; D gene: TRBD1; clone size: many; CDR3 protein: CSARDREAEAFF; CDR3 DNA: TGCAGTGCTAGGGACAGGGAGGCTGAAGCTTTCTTT
V gene: TRBV7-2; J gene: TRBJ2-7; D gene: .; clone size: .; CDR3 protein: CASSLVVYYEQYF; CDR3 DNA: TGTGCCAGCAGCTTGGTGGTCTACTACGAGCAGTACTTT
V gene: TRBV20-1; J gene: TRBJ1-1; D gene: TRBD1; clone size: few; CDR3 protein: CSAGQGMNTEAFF; CDR3 DNA: TGCAGTGCTGGACAGGGAATGAACACTGAAGCTTTCTTT
V gene: TRBV29-1; J gene: TRBJ1-2; D gene: .; clone size: .; CDR3 protein: CSAGGEGYTF; CDR3 DNA: TGCAGCGCCGGTGGGGAAGGCTACACCTTC
V gene: TRBV9; J gene: TRBJ1-4; D gene: .; clone size: .; CDR3 protein: CAGSGGTNEELFF; CDR3 DNA: TGTGCCGGCAGCGGGGGGACTAATGAAGAACTGTTTTTT
V gene: TRBV4-3; J gene: TRBJ1-1; D gene: .; clone size: many; CDR3 protein: CASSQDRQPATEAFF; CDR3 DNA: TGCGCCAGCAGCCAAGATCGCCAGCCTGCTACTGAAGCTTTCTTT
V gene: TRBV20-1; J gene: TRBJ2-3; D gene: .; clone size: many; CDR3 protein: CSATRRADSTDTQYF; CDR3 DNA: TGCAGTGCTACCAGACGGGCTGATTCCACAGATACGCAGTATTTT
V gene: TRBV10-2; J gene: TRBJ2-3; D gene: .; clone size: few; CDR3 protein: CASSEIGEPTDTQYF; CDR3 DNA: TGCGCCAGCAGTGAGATTGGTGAGCCCACAGATACGCAGTATTTT
V gene: TRBV7-2; J gene: TRBJ1-5; D gene: .; clone size: .; CDR3 protein: CASSLESSNQPQHF; CDR3 DNA: TGTGCCAGCAGCTTAGAATCTAGCAATCAGCCCCAGCATTTT
V gene: TRBV20-1; J gene: TRBJ1-6; D gene: .; clone size: .; CDR3 protein: CSARHPNGSSYNSPLHF; CDR3 DNA: TGCAGTGCTAGGCACCCAAACGGGAGCTCCTATAATTCACCCCTCCACTTT
V gene: TRBV29-1; J gene: TRBJ1-2; D gene: .; clone size: .; CDR3 protein: CSVDIGSSNYGYTF; CDR3 DNA: TGCAGCGTTGATATTGGGTCGTCTAACTATGGCTACACCTTC
V gene: TRBV27; J gene: TRBJ1-6; D gene: .; clone size: .; CDR3 protein: CAAGGAYNSPLHF; CDR3 DNA: TGTGCCGCTGGGGGCGCGTATAATTCACCCCTCCACTTT
V gene: TRBV20-1; J gene: TRBJ2-3; D gene: .; clone size: .; CDR3 protein: CSARGFSAPDTQYF; CDR3 DNA: TGCAGTGCTAGGGGGTTCTCGGCTCCAGATACGCAGTATTTT
V gene: TRBV24-1; J gene: TRBJ1-1; D gene: .; clone size: .; CDR3 protein: CATSDARPTVNTEAFF; CDR3 DNA: TGTGCCACCAGTGATGCCCGCCCCACAGTGAACACTGAAGCTTTCTTT
V gene: TRBV12-5; J gene: TRBJ2-7; D gene: .; clone size: .; CDR3 protein: CASGRRQGPYEQYF; CDR3 DNA: TGTGCTAGTGGCCGGCGTCAGGGACCCTACGAGCAGTACTTC
V gene: TRBV5-1; J gene: TRBJ1-4; D gene: TRBD1; clone size: .; CDR3 protein: CASSLGQGAGDEKLFF; CDR3 DNA: TGCGCCAGCAGCTTGGGCCAGGGGGCCGGTGATGAAAAACTGTTTTTT
V gene: TRBV7-2; J gene: TRBJ1-5; D gene: .; clone size: .; CDR3 protein: CASSLGVENQPQHF; CDR3 DNA: TGTGCCAGCAGCTTAGGCGTTGAGAATCAGCCCCAGCATTTT
V gene: TRBV29-1; J gene: TRBJ2-3; D gene: .; clone size: .; CDR3 protein: CSVEGGGRTDTQYF; CDR3 DNA: TGCAGCGTTGAAGGCGGGGGCCGCACAGATACGCAGTACTTT
V gene: TRBV7-2; J gene: TRBJ2-7; D gene: .; clone size: many; CDR3 protein: CASSWAGLLSYEQYF; CDR3 DNA: TGTGCCAGCAGCTGGGCGGGACTTTTATCCTACGAGCAGTACTTC
V gene: TRBV7-9; J gene: TRBJ2-5; D gene: .; clone size: .; CDR3 protein: CASSSIQETQYF; CDR3 DNA: TGTGCCAGCAGCTCCATCCAAGAGACCCAGTACTTC
V gene: TRBV6-5; J gene: TRBJ1-1; D gene: .; clone size: .; CDR3 protein: CASSRGYSGNTEAFF; CDR3 DNA: TGTGCCAGCAGTAGAGGATATAGCGGGAACACTGAAGCTTTCTTT
V gene: TRBV5-1; J gene: TRBJ1-6; D gene: .; clone size: many; CDR3 protein: CASRHGSRDNSPLHF; CDR3 DNA: TGCGCCAGCAGACACGGGAGCAGGGATAATTCACCCCTCCACTTT
V gene: TRBV5-1; J gene: TRBJ2-1; D gene: .; clone size: .; CDR3 protein: CASSLPPGPPYNEQFF; CDR3 DNA: TGCGCCAGCAGCTTGCCCCCGGGACCACCCTACAATGAGCAGTTCTTC
V gene: TRBV7-9; J gene: TRBJ2-2; D gene: TRBD2; clone size: medium-sized; CDR3 protein: CASSRTSGGLNTGELFF; CDR3 DNA: TGTGCCAGCAGCAGGACTAGCGGGGGGCTAAACACCGGGGAGCTGTTTTTT
V gene: TRBV10-3; J gene: TRBJ2-7; D gene: .; clone size: .; CDR3 protein: CAISPEETGPTYEQYF; CDR3 DNA: TGTGCCATCAGTCCTGAAGAGACGGGGCCAACCTACGAGCAGTACTTC
V gene: TRBV27; J gene: TRBJ2-7; D gene: TRBD1; clone size: .; CDR3 protein: CASSWTSGTGSYEQHF; CDR3 DNA: TGTGCCAGCAGTTGGACTTCCGGGACAGGGAGCTACGAGCAGCACTTC
V gene: TRBV5-5; J gene: TRBJ1-2; D gene: .; clone size: many; CDR3 protein: CASSLDSYGYTF; CDR3 DNA: TGTGCCAGCAGCTTGGACAGCTATGGCTACACCTTC
V gene: TRBV25-1; J gene: TRBJ1-2; D gene: .; clone size: .; CDR3 protein: CASSDKGCANYGYTF; CDR3 DNA: TGTGCCAGCAGTGACAAGGGATGTGCTAACTATGGCTACACCTTC
V gene: TRBV20-1; J gene: TRBJ2-7; D gene: .; clone size: many; CDR3 protein: CSASRLGSYEQYF; CDR3 DNA: TGCAGTGCTAGCCGCCTCGGCTCCTACGAGCAGTACTTC
V gene: TRBV2; J gene: TRBJ2-5; D gene: .; clone size: .; CDR3 protein: CATSLGGTGQETQYF; CDR3 DNA: TGTGCCACCAGCTTGGGGGGGACAGGTCAAGAGACCCAGTACTTC
V gene: TRBV12-3/TRBV12-4; J gene: TRBJ1-6; D gene: .; clone size: .; CDR3 protein: CASSDRRSPLHF; CDR3 DNA: TGTGCCAGCAGCGACAGAAGGTCACCCCTCCACTTT
V gene: TRBV7-2; J gene: TRBJ2-7; D gene: TRBD2; clone size: few; CDR3 protein: CASTSPGTSVSYEQYF; CDR3 DNA: TGTGCCAGCACCTCACCCGGGACTAGCGTTTCCTACGAGCAGTACTTC
V gene: TRBV9; J gene: TRBJ2-3; D gene: .; clone size: many; CDR3 protein: CASSVDRVSDTQYF; CDR3 DNA: TGTGCCAGCAGCGTAGATCGGGTATCAGATACGCAGTATTTT
V gene: TRBV5-1; J gene: TRBJ2-5; D gene: .; clone size: .; CDR3 protein: CASSLEGSETQYF; CDR3 DNA: TGCGCCAGCAGCTTGGAGGGGTCGGAGACCCAGTACTTC
V gene: TRBV20-1; J gene: TRBJ2-2; D gene: .; clone size: once; CDR3 protein: CSARVGFDTGELFF; CDR3 DNA: TGCAGTGCTAGAGTCGGGTTTGACACCGGGGAGCTGTTTTTT
V gene: TRBV2; J gene: TRBJ2-3; D gene: .; clone size: .; CDR3 protein: CASSGDSANTQYF; CDR3 DNA: TGTGCCAGCAGTGGAGACAGCGCTAATACGCAGTATTTT
V gene: TRBV9; J gene: TRBJ2-3; D gene: .; clone size: .; CDR3 protein: CASSARGDSTDTQYF; CDR3 DNA: TGTGCCAGCAGCGCGAGGGGAGATAGCACAGATACGCAGTATTTT
V gene: TRBV10-2; J gene: TRBJ2-1; D gene: .; clone size: .; CDR3 protein: CASSDYRDSNRNEQFF; CDR3 DNA: TGCGCCAGCAGTGATTACCGGGACTCCAATCGCAATGAGCAGTTCTTC
V gene: TRBV9; J gene: TRBJ2-7; D gene: TRBD2; clone size: many; CDR3 protein: CASSPDSGSSYEQYF; CDR3 DNA: TGTGCCAGCAGCCCCGATAGCGGGAGCTCCTACGAGCAGTACTTC
V gene: TRBV24-1; J gene: TRBJ2-7; D gene: .; clone size: .; CDR3 protein: CATSGDSSGQYF; CDR3 DNA: TGTGCCACCAGTGGAGATTCGTCTGGGCAGTACTTC
V gene: TRBV6-2/TRBV6-3; J gene: TRBJ1-1; D gene: .; clone size: many; CDR3 protein: CASSITRKQNTEAFF; CDR3 DNA: TGTGCCAGCAGCATAACTAGAAAGCAGAACACTGAAGCTTTCTTT
V gene: TRBV29-1; J gene: TRBJ2-7; D gene: TRBD1; clone size: few; CDR3 protein: CSVEDRGRGNSYEQYF; CDR3 DNA: TGCAGCGTTGAAGATCGGGGCAGGGGGAACTCCTACGAGCAGTACTTC
V gene: TRBV25-1; J gene: TRBJ2-2; D gene: .; clone size: .; CDR3 protein: CASSEARDTGELFF; CDR3 DNA: TGTGCCAGCAGTGAGGCCCGAGACACCGGGGAGCTGTTTTTT
V gene: TRBV7-9; J gene: TRBJ1-2; D gene: .; clone size: few; CDR3 protein: CASRLIGLGYTF; CDR3 DNA: TGTGCCAGCAGGCTCATCGGGTTAGGGTACACCTTC
V gene: TRBV7-9; J gene: TRBJ1-4; D gene: TRBD1; clone size: .; CDR3 protein: CASSPRGTGVREKLFF; CDR3 DNA: TGTGCCAGCAGCCCGCGGGGGACAGGGGTGAGGGAAAAACTGTTTTTT
V gene: TRBV5-1; J gene: TRBJ2-3; D gene: TRBD1; clone size: .; CDR3 protein: CASSTTGMDTQYF; CDR3 DNA: TGCGCCAGCAGCACGACAGGGATGGATACGCAGTATTTT
V gene: TRBV10-3; J gene: TRBJ1-2; D gene: .; clone size: .; CDR3 protein: CAIKGQGSSYGYTF; CDR3 DNA: TGTGCCATAAAGGGTCAGGGGTCCAGCTATGGCTACACCTTC
V gene: TRBV20-1; J gene: TRBJ2-5; D gene: TRBD1; clone size: .; CDR3 protein: CSAPPPSTGGRETQYF; CDR3 DNA: TGCAGTGCACCCCCGCCCTCGACAGGGGGCAGGGAGACCCAGTACTTC